A selection of T cell receptor beta chains follows, all from one sample in a study of blood T cells in healthy people across ages. TCRdb fed the 5' RACE reads into MiXCR, producing one record per CDR3 protein. The data hold about 1.4 million distinct CDR3 sequences, with roughly 59% observed a single time. Sequencing input: blood. The receptors shown here come from a man in his late teens or twenties in good health. The CDR3 runs from the conserved cysteine through the conserved F or W. A D gene is named only where the DNA matches it firmly. Rows give clone size only sometimes, using once, few, many, or a class for an expanded clone.

d_gene: NA; len: 15; abundance: NA; j_gene: TRBJ2-3; v_gene: TRBV29-1; CDR3aa: CSARPQGLSTDTQYF; CDR3nt: TGCAGCGCCCGCCCCCAGGGGCTCAGCACAGATACGCAGTATTTT
d_gene: NA; len: 11; abundance: NA; j_gene: TRBJ2-1; v_gene: TRBV20-1; CDR3aa: CSARDWGQQFF; CDR3nt: TGCAGTGCTAGAGATTGGGGGCAGCAGTTCTTC
d_gene: TRBD2; len: 16; abundance: few; j_gene: TRBJ2-3; v_gene: TRBV7-2; CDR3aa: CASSSATSGRTDTQYF; CDR3nt: TGTGCCAGCAGCTCCGCAACTAGCGGGAGAACAGATACGCAGTATTTT
d_gene: TRBD1; len: 15; abundance: NA; j_gene: TRBJ2-1; v_gene: TRBV4-1; CDR3aa: CASSQTGSTYNEQFF; CDR3nt: TGCGCCAGCAGCCAGACAGGGAGCACCTACAATGAGCAGTTCTTC
d_gene: NA; len: 12; abundance: NA; j_gene: TRBJ1-1; v_gene: TRBV4-1; CDR3aa: CASSGRGSEAFF; CDR3nt: TGCGCCAGCAGCGGCAGGGGATCTGAAGCTTTCTTT
d_gene: NA; len: 12; abundance: NA; j_gene: TRBJ2-7; v_gene: TRBV12-3/TRBV12-4; CDR3aa: CASSFKPDEQYF; CDR3nt: TGTGCCAGCAGTTTCAAACCAGACGAGCAGTACTTC
d_gene: NA; len: 11; abundance: NA; j_gene: TRBJ1-2; v_gene: TRBV6-6; CDR3aa: CASSYVYGYTF; CDR3nt: TGTGCCAGCAGTTACGTCTATGGCTACACCTTC
d_gene: TRBD2; len: 15; abundance: NA; j_gene: TRBJ2-5; v_gene: TRBV2; CDR3aa: CASSEERLAGETQYF; CDR3nt: TGTGCCAGCAGTGAAGAGAGACTAGCGGGAGAGACCCAGTACTTC
d_gene: TRBD1; len: 14; abundance: NA; j_gene: TRBJ1-1; v_gene: TRBV5-1; CDR3aa: CASFKGTENTEAFF; CDR3nt: TGCGCCAGTTTTAAAGGGACAGAGAACACTGAAGCTTTCTTT
d_gene: NA; len: 16; abundance: NA; j_gene: TRBJ2-3; v_gene: TRBV27; CDR3aa: CASSASPWGGTDTQYF; CDR3nt: TGTGCCAGCAGTGCCTCCCCCTGGGGGGGCACAGATACGCAGTATTTT
d_gene: NA; len: 13; abundance: NA; j_gene: TRBJ2-5; v_gene: TRBV5-6; CDR3aa: CASNVVGAWTQYF; CDR3nt: TGTGCCAGCAACGTGGTGGGGGCGTGGACCCAGTACTTC
d_gene: TRBD1; len: 13; abundance: NA; j_gene: TRBJ2-1; v_gene: TRBV25-1; CDR3aa: CATSRTGYNEQFF; CDR3nt: TGTGCCACCTCTCGGACAGGCTACAATGAGCAGTTCTTC
d_gene: NA; len: 14; abundance: NA; j_gene: TRBJ2-7; v_gene: TRBV28; CDR3aa: CASSLADYIAEQYF; CDR3nt: TGTGCCAGCAGTTTAGCCGACTACATCGCCGAGCAGTACTTC
d_gene: NA; len: 14; abundance: NA; j_gene: TRBJ1-1; v_gene: TRBV7-8; CDR3aa: CASSQQRLNTEAFF; CDR3nt: TGTGCCAGCAGCCAACAGCGACTGAACACTGAAGCTTTCTTT
d_gene: NA; len: 15; abundance: NA; j_gene: TRBJ2-1; v_gene: TRBV4-2; CDR3aa: CASSLSPGAYNEQFF; CDR3nt: TGTGCCAGCAGCCTATCGCCCGGGGCCTACAATGAGCAGTTCTTC
d_gene: NA; len: 11; abundance: NA; j_gene: TRBJ1-6; v_gene: TRBV6-2/TRBV6-3; CDR3aa: CASKTNSPLHF; CDR3nt: TGTGCCAGCAAAACAAATTCACCCCTCCACTTT
d_gene: TRBD1; len: 14; abundance: NA; j_gene: TRBJ2-5; v_gene: TRBV7-9; CDR3aa: CASSSLGQQETQYF; CDR3nt: TGTGCCAGCAGCTCCCTGGGACAGCAAGAGACCCAGTACTTC
d_gene: TRBD1; len: 13; abundance: NA; j_gene: TRBJ1-2; v_gene: TRBV29-1; CDR3aa: CSVVGQGNYGYTF; CDR3nt: TGCAGCGTTGTGGGACAGGGTAACTATGGCTACACCTTC
d_gene: NA; len: 16; abundance: NA; j_gene: TRBJ1-5; v_gene: TRBV20-1; CDR3aa: CSANDMTGHSNQPQHF; CDR3nt: TGCAGTGCTAACGATATGACCGGCCATAGCAATCAGCCCCAGCATTTT
d_gene: TRBD2; len: 15; abundance: NA; j_gene: TRBJ2-1; v_gene: TRBV7-9; CDR3aa: CASLSPSGGADEQFF; CDR3nt: TGTGCCAGCTTATCGCCTAGCGGGGGGGCCGATGAGCAGTTCTTC
d_gene: NA; len: 16; abundance: once; j_gene: TRBJ2-6; v_gene: TRBV29-1; CDR3aa: CCAIHPDFSGANVLTF; CDR3nt: TGCTGCGCAATACACCCTGACTTCTCTGGGGCCAACGTCCTGACTTTC
d_gene: NA; len: 14; abundance: NA; j_gene: TRBJ1-1; v_gene: TRBV29-1; CDR3aa: CSVVGGNLGTEAFF; CDR3nt: TGCAGCGTTGTCGGGGGGAATCTCGGCACTGAAGCTTTCTTT
d_gene: NA; len: 14; abundance: NA; j_gene: TRBJ1-4; v_gene: TRBV20-1; CDR3aa: CSATRLDFNEKLFF; CDR3nt: TGCAGTGCCACTAGACTGGACTTTAATGAAAAACTGTTTTTT
d_gene: NA; len: 13; abundance: few; j_gene: TRBJ2-7; v_gene: TRBV18; CDR3aa: CASSPPMGYEQYF; CDR3nt: TGTGCCAGCTCACCACCGATGGGATACGAGCAGTACTTC
d_gene: TRBD1; len: 17; abundance: NA; j_gene: TRBJ1-1; v_gene: TRBV12-3/TRBV12-4; CDR3aa: CASSLTGTGPMNTEAFF; CDR3nt: TGTGCCAGCAGCCTAACCGGGACAGGCCCCATGAACACTGAAGCTTTCTTT
d_gene: NA; len: 14; abundance: few; j_gene: TRBJ1-6; v_gene: TRBV20-1; CDR3aa: CSATSGQPNSPLHF; CDR3nt: TGCAGTGCCACCTCGGGACAACCTAATTCACCCCTCCACTTT
d_gene: TRBD1; len: 15; abundance: few; j_gene: TRBJ1-1; v_gene: TRBV29-1; CDR3aa: CSVEPGRGGDTEAFF; CDR3nt: TGCAGCGTTGAACCGGGCAGGGGGGGGGACACTGAAGCTTTCTTT
d_gene: NA; len: 15; abundance: NA; j_gene: TRBJ2-7; v_gene: TRBV4-1; CDR3aa: CASSQVTEYSYEQYF; CDR3nt: TGCGCCAGCAGCCAAGTAACAGAGTACTCCTACGAGCAGTACTTC
d_gene: TRBD1; len: 16; abundance: NA; j_gene: TRBJ2-7; v_gene: TRBV14; CDR3aa: CASSQVHRDSTYEQYF; CDR3nt: TGTGCCAGCAGCCAAGTTCATAGGGACAGCACCTACGAGCAGTACTTC
d_gene: TRBD2; len: 17; abundance: NA; j_gene: TRBJ2-7; v_gene: TRBV5-1; CDR3aa: CASSSGTSGRPTYEQYF; CDR3nt: TGCGCCAGCAGCTCAGGGACTAGCGGGAGGCCTACCTACGAGCAGTACTTC
d_gene: NA; len: 16; abundance: NA; j_gene: TRBJ1-2; v_gene: TRBV3-1; CDR3aa: CASSTSRAEGNYGYTF; CDR3nt: TGTGCCAGCAGTACTTCAAGGGCAGAAGGGAACTATGGCTACACCTTC
d_gene: NA; len: 16; abundance: NA; j_gene: TRBJ2-7; v_gene: TRBV5-1; CDR3aa: CASSFILGGTSYEQYF; CDR3nt: TGCGCCAGCAGCTTCATCTTAGGGGGTACCTCCTACGAGCAGTACTTC
d_gene: NA; len: 20; abundance: NA; j_gene: TRBJ2-6; v_gene: TRBV6-2/TRBV6-3; CDR3aa: CASSYPQRRGARSGANVLTF; CDR3nt: TGTGCCAGCAGTTACCCCCAGCGACGGGGGGCCCGCTCTGGGGCCAACGTCCTGACTTTC
d_gene: NA; len: 11; abundance: NA; j_gene: TRBJ2-7; v_gene: TRBV20-1; CDR3aa: CSGGSPYEQYF; CDR3nt: TGCAGCGGCGGTAGCCCCTACGAGCAGTACTTC
d_gene: TRBD2; len: 17; abundance: once; j_gene: TRBJ2-1; v_gene: TRBV3-1; CDR3aa: CASSQVRTSGASNEQFF; CDR3nt: TGTGCCAGCAGCCAAGTTCGGACTAGCGGGGCCAGCAATGAGCAGTTCTTC
d_gene: TRBD2; len: 15; abundance: NA; j_gene: TRBJ2-1; v_gene: TRBV19; CDR3aa: CASSIAAGGLGEQFF; CDR3nt: TGTGCCAGTAGTATAGCAGCGGGAGGGTTGGGCGAGCAGTTCTTC
d_gene: TRBD2; len: 16; abundance: once; j_gene: TRBJ2-7; v_gene: TRBV20-1; CDR3aa: CSAIRGLAGDAYEQYF; CDR3nt: TGCAGTGCTATTCGGGGACTAGCGGGAGACGCCTACGAGCAGTACTTC
d_gene: NA; len: 15; abundance: NA; j_gene: TRBJ1-5; v_gene: TRBV4-2; CDR3aa: CASSTTGDGNQPQHF; CDR3nt: TGTGCCAGCAGCACGACGGGGGATGGCAATCAGCCCCAGCATTTT
d_gene: TRBD2; len: 13; abundance: NA; j_gene: TRBJ2-7; v_gene: TRBV12-3/TRBV12-4; CDR3aa: CASSSGRAREQYF; CDR3nt: TGTGCCAGCAGTAGCGGGAGGGCTCGAGAGCAGTACTTC
d_gene: NA; len: 17; abundance: NA; j_gene: TRBJ2-7; v_gene: TRBV12-5; CDR3aa: CASGLVLDRTEIYEQYF; CDR3nt: TGTGCTAGTGGTTTGGTACTTGATCGGACGGAAATATACGAGCAGTACTTC
d_gene: TRBD1; len: 15; abundance: NA; j_gene: TRBJ2-1; v_gene: TRBV4-3; CDR3aa: CASSQGDRGWNEQFF; CDR3nt: TGCGCCAGCAGCCAAGGGGACAGGGGGTGGAATGAGCAGTTCTTC
d_gene: NA; len: 13; abundance: NA; j_gene: TRBJ1-1; v_gene: TRBV7-9; CDR3aa: CASSVGMGTEAFF; CDR3nt: TGTGCCAGCAGCGTTGGGATGGGCACTGAAGCTTTCTTT
d_gene: TRBD1; len: 17; abundance: few; j_gene: TRBJ1-6; v_gene: TRBV4-1; CDR3aa: CASSQERVTGRGSPLHF; CDR3nt: TGCGCCAGCAGCCAAGAGCGGGTGACAGGGAGAGGTTCACCCCTCCACTTT
d_gene: NA; len: 17; abundance: few; j_gene: TRBJ2-3; v_gene: TRBV6-5; CDR3aa: CASSSRDYRRPTDTQYF; CDR3nt: TGTGCCAGCAGTTCCCGAGACTACAGGAGACCCACAGATACGCAGTATTTT
d_gene: TRBD1; len: 13; abundance: once; j_gene: TRBJ2-1; v_gene: TRBV2; CDR3aa: CASAGQGIGEQFF; CDR3nt: TGTGCCAGCGCGGGACAGGGGATTGGTGAGCAGTTCTTC
d_gene: TRBD1; len: 14; abundance: few; j_gene: TRBJ2-7; v_gene: TRBV10-3; CDR3aa: CAITPGTENYEQYF; CDR3nt: TGTGCCATCACCCCAGGGACAGAGAACTACGAGCAGTACTTC
d_gene: NA; len: 16; abundance: few; j_gene: TRBJ2-3; v_gene: TRBV5-1; CDR3aa: CASSLPGGDIADTQYF; CDR3nt: TGCGCCAGCAGCTTACCAGGTGGGGACATCGCAGATACGCAGTATTTT
d_gene: NA; len: 14; abundance: NA; j_gene: TRBJ1-2; v_gene: TRBV30; CDR3aa: CAWSPAGGAYGYTF; CDR3nt: TGTGCCTGGAGCCCGGCAGGTGGGGCCTATGGCTACACCTTC
d_gene: NA; len: 13; abundance: few; j_gene: TRBJ1-2; v_gene: TRBV9; CDR3aa: CASSVAGNRGYTF; CDR3nt: TGTGCCAGCAGCGTAGCAGGGAACCGTGGCTACACCTTC
d_gene: NA; len: 13; abundance: few; j_gene: TRBJ1-2; v_gene: TRBV12-3/TRBV12-4; CDR3aa: CASTSGTVYGYTF; CDR3nt: TGTGCCAGCACTTCCGGGACGGTCTATGGCTACACCTTC
d_gene: TRBD1; len: 15; abundance: NA; j_gene: TRBJ2-7; v_gene: TRBV18; CDR3aa: CASSPRQGATGEQYF; CDR3nt: TGTGCCAGCTCACCTAGGCAGGGGGCGACTGGGGAGCAGTACTTC
d_gene: NA; len: 14; abundance: NA; j_gene: TRBJ1-1; v_gene: TRBV3-1; CDR3aa: CASSHGGRPLGAFF; CDR3nt: TGTGCCAGCAGCCATGGAGGGAGGCCCCTCGGTGCTTTCTTT